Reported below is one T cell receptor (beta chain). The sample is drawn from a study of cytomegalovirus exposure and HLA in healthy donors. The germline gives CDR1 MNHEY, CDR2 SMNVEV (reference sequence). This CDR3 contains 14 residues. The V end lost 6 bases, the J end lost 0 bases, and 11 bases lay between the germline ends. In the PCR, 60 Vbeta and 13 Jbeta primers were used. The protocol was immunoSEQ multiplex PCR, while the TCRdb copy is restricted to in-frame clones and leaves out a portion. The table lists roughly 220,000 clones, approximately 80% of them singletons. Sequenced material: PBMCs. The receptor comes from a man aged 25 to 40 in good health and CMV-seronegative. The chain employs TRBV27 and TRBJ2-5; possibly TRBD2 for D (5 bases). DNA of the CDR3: TGTGCCAGCAGCGACCTAGCCGACCAAGAGACCCAGTACTTC. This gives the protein CASSDLADQETQYF.